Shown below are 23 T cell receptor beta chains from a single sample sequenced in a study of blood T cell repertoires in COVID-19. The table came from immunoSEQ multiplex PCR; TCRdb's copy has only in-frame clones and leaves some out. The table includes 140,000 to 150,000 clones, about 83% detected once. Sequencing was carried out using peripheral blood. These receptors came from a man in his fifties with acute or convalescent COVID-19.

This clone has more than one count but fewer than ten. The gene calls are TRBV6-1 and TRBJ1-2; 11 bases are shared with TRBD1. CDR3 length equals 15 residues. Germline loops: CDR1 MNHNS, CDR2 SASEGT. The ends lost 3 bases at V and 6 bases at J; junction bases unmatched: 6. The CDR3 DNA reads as TGTGCCAGCAGTGAGCTCCCGGGACAGGGGGATGGCTACACCTTC. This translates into CASSELPGQGDGYTF.

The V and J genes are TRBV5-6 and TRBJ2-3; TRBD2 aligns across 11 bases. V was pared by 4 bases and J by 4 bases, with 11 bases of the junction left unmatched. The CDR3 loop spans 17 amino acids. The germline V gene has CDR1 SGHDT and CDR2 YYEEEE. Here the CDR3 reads CASSDELLAGAADTQYF. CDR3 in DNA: TGTGCCAGCAGCGACGAACTACTAGCGGGGGCCGCAGATACGCAGTATTTT.

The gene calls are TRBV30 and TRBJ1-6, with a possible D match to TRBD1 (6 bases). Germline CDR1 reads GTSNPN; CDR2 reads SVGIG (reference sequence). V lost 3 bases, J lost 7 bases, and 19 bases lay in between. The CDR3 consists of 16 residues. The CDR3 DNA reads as TGTGCCTGGAGCGTACCAGCCAGGGGTGGGAATTCACCCCTCCACTTT. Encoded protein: CAWSVPARGGNSPLHF. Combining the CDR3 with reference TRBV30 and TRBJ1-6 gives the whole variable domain SQTIHQWPATLVQPVGSPLSLECTVEGTSNPNLYWYRQAAGRGLQLLFYSVGIGQISSEVPQNLSASRPQDRQFILSSKKLLLSDSGFYLCAWSVPARGGNSPLHFGNGTRLTVT.

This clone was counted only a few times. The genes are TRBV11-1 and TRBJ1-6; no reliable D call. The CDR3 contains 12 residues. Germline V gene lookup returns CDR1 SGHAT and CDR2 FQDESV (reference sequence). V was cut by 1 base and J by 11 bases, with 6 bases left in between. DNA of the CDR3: TGTGCCAGCAGCTTAGGGAGTCCACCCCTCCACTTT. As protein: CASSLGSPPLHF.

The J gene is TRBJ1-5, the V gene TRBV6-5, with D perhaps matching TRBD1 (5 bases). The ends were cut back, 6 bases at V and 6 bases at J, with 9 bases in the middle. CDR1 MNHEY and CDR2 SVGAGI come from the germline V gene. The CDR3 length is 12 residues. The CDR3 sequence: CASRQGSQPQHF. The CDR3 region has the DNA TGTGCCAGCAGGCAGGGAAGTCAGCCCCAGCATTTT.

For the CDR3, the DNA is TGCAGCGTTTCAGCGACAGGGGGCTGGTATGGCTACACCTTC. Translated: CSVSATGGWYGYTF. V and J are TRBV29-1 and TRBJ1-2; TRBD1 matches 10 bases. V was clipped by 5 bases and J by 5 bases; unmatched bases: 8. The CDR3 length is 14 residues. The germline V gene has CDR1 SQVTM and CDR2 ANQGSEA.

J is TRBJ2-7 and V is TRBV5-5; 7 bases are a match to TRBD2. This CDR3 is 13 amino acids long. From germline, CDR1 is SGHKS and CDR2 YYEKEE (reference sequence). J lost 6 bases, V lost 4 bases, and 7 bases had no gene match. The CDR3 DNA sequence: TGTGCCAGCAGCCCGAGGACGGGAGGCGAGCAGTACGTC. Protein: CASSPRTGGEQYV.

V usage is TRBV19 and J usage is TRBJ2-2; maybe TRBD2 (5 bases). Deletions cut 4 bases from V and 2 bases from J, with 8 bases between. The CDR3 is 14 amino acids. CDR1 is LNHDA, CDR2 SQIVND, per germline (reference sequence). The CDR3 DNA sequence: TGTGCCAGTAGTAGCCGGGAAAACACCGGGGAGCTGTTTTTT. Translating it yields CASSSRENTGELFF.

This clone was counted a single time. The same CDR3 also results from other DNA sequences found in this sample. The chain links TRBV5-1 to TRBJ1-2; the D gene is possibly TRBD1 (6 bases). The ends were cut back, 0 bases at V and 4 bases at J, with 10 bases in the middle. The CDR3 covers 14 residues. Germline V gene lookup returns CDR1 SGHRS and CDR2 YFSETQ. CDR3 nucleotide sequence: TGCGCCAGCAGCTTGGGGCAGGGGAGCTATGGCTACACCTTC. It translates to CASSLGQGSYGYTF.

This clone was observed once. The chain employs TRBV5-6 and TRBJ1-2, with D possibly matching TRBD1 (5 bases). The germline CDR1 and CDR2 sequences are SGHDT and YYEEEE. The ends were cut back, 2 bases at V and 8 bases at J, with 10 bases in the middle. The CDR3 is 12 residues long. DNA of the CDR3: TGTGCCAGCAGCTTCGGGGGATCGGGCTACACCTTC. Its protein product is CASSFGGSGYTF.

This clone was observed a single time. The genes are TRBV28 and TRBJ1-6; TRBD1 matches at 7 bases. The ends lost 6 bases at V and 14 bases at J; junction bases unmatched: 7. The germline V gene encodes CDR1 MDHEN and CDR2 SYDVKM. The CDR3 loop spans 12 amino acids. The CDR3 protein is CASRRQGKSLHF. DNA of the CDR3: TGTGCCAGCAGGAGACAGGGTAAATCCCTCCACTTT.

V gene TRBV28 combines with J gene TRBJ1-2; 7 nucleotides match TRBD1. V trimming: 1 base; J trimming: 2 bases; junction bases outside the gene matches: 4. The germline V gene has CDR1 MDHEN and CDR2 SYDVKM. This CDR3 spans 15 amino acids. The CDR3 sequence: CASSLLGQENYGYTF. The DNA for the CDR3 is TGTGCCAGCAGTTTATTAGGACAGGAGAACTATGGCTACACCTTC.

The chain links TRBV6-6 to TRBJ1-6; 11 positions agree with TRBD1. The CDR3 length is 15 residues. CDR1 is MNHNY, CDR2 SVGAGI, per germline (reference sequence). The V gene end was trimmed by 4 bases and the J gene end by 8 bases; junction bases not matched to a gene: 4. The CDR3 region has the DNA TGTGCCAGCAGTTGGCCGGGACAGGGGGATTCACCCCTCCACTTT. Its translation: CASSWPGQGDSPLHF.

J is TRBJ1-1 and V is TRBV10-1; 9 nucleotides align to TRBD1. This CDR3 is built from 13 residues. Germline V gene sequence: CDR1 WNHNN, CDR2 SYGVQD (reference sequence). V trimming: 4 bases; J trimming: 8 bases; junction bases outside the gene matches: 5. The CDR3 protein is CASSVGQGREAFF. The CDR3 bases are TGCGCCAGCAGTGTGGGACAGGGACGCGAAGCTTTCTTT.

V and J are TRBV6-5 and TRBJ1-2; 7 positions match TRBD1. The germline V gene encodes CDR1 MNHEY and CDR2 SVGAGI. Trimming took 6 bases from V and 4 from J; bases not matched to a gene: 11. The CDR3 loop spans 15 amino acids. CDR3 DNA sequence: TGTGCCAGCAGCCCCAAAGGGGGCGAGGGCTATGGCTACACCTTC. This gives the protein CASSPKGGEGYGYTF.

The CDR3 DNA follows: TGTGCCAGCAGCTTAGGCAGGGGGACGCCCCAGCATTTT. Amino acids: CASSLGRGTPQHF. The V and J genes are TRBV11-1 and TRBJ1-5; the match to TRBD1 covers 7 bases. In germline, CDR1 is SGHAT, CDR2 FQDESV (reference sequence). The trim removed 1 base at V and 9 bases at J, leaving 3 bases unmatched. This CDR3 has 13 residues.

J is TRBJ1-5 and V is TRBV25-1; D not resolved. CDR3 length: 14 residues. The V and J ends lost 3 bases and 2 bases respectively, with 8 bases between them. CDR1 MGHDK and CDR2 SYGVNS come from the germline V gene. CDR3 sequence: CASSDFGGNQPQHF. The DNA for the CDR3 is TGTGCCAGCAGTGATTTCGGGGGCAATCAGCCCCAGCATTTT.

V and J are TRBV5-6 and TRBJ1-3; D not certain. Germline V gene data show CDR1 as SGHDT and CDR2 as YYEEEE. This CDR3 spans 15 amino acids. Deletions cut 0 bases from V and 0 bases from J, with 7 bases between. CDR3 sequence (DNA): TGTGCCAGCAGCTTGGTCGGGAGCTCTGGAAACACCATATATTTT. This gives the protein CASSLVGSSGNTIYF.

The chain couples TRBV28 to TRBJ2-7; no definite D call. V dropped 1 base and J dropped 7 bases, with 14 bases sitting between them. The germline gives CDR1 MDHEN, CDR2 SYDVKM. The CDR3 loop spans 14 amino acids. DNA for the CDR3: TGTGCCAGCAGTTTATACTCTATGACTGGGGAGCAGTACGTC. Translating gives CASSLYSMTGEQYV.

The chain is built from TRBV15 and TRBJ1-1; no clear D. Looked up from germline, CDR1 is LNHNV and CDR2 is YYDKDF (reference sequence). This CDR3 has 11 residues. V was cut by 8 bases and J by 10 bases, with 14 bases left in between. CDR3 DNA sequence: TGTGCCACCTCGGGGAAATGGGTAGCTTTCTTT. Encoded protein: CATSGKWVAFF. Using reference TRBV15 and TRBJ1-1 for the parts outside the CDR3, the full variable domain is DAMVIQNPRYQVTQFGKPVTLSCSQTLNHNVMYWYQQKSSQAPKLLFHYYDKDFNNEADTPDNFQSRRPNTSFCFLDIRSPGLGDTAMYLCATSGKWVAFFGQGTRLTVV.

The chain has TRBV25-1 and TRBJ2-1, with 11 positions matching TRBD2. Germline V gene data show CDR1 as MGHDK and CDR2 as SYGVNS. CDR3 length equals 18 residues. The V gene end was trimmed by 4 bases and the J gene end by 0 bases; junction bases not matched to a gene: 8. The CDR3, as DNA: TGTGCCAGCAGTGCCACTAGCGGGGGCCGAAGCTCCTACAATGAGCAGTTCTTC. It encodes CASSATSGGRSSYNEQFF.

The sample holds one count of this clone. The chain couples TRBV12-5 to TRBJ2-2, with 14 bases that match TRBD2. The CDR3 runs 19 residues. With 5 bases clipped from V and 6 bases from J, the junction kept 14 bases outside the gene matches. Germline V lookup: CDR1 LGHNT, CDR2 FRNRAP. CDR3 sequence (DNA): TGTGCTAGTGGTCTCCGAGGACTAGCGGGGGGATCAAGGGCCGGGGAGCTGTTTTTT. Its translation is CASGLRGLAGGSRAGELFF. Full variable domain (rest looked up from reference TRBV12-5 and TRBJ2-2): DARVTQTPRHKVTEMGQEVTMRCQPILGHNTVFWYRQTMMQGLELLAYFRNRAPLDDSGMPKDRFSAEMPDATLATLKIQPSEPRDSAVYFCASGLRGLAGGSRAGELFFGEGSRLTVL.

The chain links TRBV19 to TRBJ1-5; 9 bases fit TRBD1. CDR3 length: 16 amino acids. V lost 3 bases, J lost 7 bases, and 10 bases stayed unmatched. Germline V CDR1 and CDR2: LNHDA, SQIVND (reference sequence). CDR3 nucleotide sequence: TGTGCCAGTAGTATCCCGTCACAGGGGGCCGGACAGCCCCAGCATTTT. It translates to CASSIPSQGAGQPQHF.